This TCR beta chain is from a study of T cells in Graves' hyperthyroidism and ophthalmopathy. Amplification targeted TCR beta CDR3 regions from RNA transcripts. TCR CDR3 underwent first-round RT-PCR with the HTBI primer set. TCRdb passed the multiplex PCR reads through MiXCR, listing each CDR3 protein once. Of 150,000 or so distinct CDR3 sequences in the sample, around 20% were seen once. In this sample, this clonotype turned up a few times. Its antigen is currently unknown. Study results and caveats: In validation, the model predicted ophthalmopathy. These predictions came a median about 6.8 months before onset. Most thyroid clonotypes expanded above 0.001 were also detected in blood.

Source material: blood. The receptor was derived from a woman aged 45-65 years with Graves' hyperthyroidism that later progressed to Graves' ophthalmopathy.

This chain's CDR3 is CASSLGRAANTGELFF. The CDR3 DNA sequence: TGTGCCAGCAGCTTAGGGCGTGCCGCGAACACCGGGGAGCTGTTTTTT. This sequence joins TRBV7-9 and TRBJ2-2; D gene ambiguous. Per the germline V gene, CDR1 is SEHNR and CDR2 is FQNEAQ (reference sequence). Trimming stripped 1 base from V and 0 bases from J, with 9 bases between. The CDR3 spans 16 residues.